Each of the 9 T cell receptor beta chains below was sequenced from the same sample in a study of blood T cell repertoires in COVID-19. Clones were sequenced by immunoSEQ multiplex PCR, and TCRdb holds only the in-frame ones, with some missing. The table has fewer than 150,000 clones, about four fifths seen once. The sequenced sample was peripheral blood. The receptors were sampled from a woman at least 80 years old in a cohort sampled during active or convalescent COVID-19.

The chain carries TRBV7-9 and TRBJ2-5, with D maybe TRBD1 (5 bases). This CDR3 spans 16 amino acids. V lost 5 bases, J lost 4 bases, and 20 bases lay in between. Germline CDR1 SEHNR, CDR2 FQNEAQ (reference sequence). CDR3 protein: CASSARRLQGGETQYF. In DNA form, the CDR3 reads TGTGCCAGCAGCGCCCGCCGGTTGCAGGGTGGAGAGACCCAGTACTTC.

The chain has TRBV7-2 and TRBJ2-6; TRBD2 is a possible D gene (5 bases). Trimming shortened V by 3 bases and J by 0 bases, and 6 bases separated the two germline ends. The CDR3 sequence is 15 residues long. The germline gives CDR1 SGHTA, CDR2 FQGNSA. The CDR3 is CASSFGSSGANVLTF. The DNA for the CDR3 is TGTGCCAGCAGCTTTGGGAGCTCTGGGGCCAACGTCCTGACTTTC. Full variable domain (rest looked up from reference TRBV7-2 and TRBJ2-6): GAGVSQSPSNKVTEKGKDVELRCDPISGHTALYWYRQSLGQGLEFLIYFQGNSAPDKSGLPSDRFSAERTGGSVSTLTIQRTQQEDSAVYLCASSFGSSGANVLTFGAGSRLTVL.

This rearrangement joins TRBV21-1 to TRBJ2-5; whether TRBD2, the table's D call, matches the DNA was not checked. TRBV21-1 constitutes a pseudogene. CDR3 length: 12 amino acids. CDR3 nucleotide sequence: TGTGCCAGCAGCCTTGTTGTGGAGACCCAGTACTTC. It encodes CASSLVVETQYF.

The chain recombines TRBV28 with TRBJ1-2; maybe TRBD1 (5 bases). Germline V lookup: CDR1 MDHEN, CDR2 SYDVKM. This CDR3 comprises 14 residues. V lost 5 bases to trimming and J lost 8 bases, with 18 bases between them. The CDR3 region is CASSTGGGWYGYTF. The CDR3 nucleotides read TGTGCCAGCAGTACCGGGGGAGGTTGGTACGGCTACACCTTC.

The chain employs TRBV23-1 and TRBJ1-3; D is unclear. TRBV23-1 is an open reading frame, and its role is uncertain. Trimming left V 0 bases short and J 4 bases short, with 19 bases between. The CDR3 length is 18 residues. The CDR3 loop is CASSQSYTPIPRGNTIYF. DNA for the CDR3: TGCGCCAGCAGTCAATCTTACACGCCAATCCCCAGGGGAAACACCATATATTTT.

This chain joins TRBV23-1 and TRBJ2-7; possibly TRBD1 for D (6 bases). TRBV23-1 is reported as an ORF; its role is uncertain. The CDR3 has 14 amino acids. The V end was cut by 2 bases, the J end by 1 base, with 9 bases between. The chain's CDR3 is CASSQMTGSYEQYV. CDR3 nucleotide sequence: TGCGCCAGCAGTCAAATGACAGGATCCTACGAGCAGTACGTC.

The chain carries TRBV5-1 and TRBJ2-6; 9 positions match TRBD1. Germline V gives CDR1 SGHRS, CDR2 YFSETQ. This CDR3 spans 17 amino acids. J lost 4 bases, V lost 7 bases, and 12 bases had no gene match. The CDR3: CASRDGTGTPGANVLTF. The CDR3 nucleotides read TGCGCCAGCCGGGACGGGACAGGGACCCCCGGGGCCAACGTCCTGACTTTC. Drawing the rest from reference TRBV5-1 and TRBJ2-6, the complete variable domain is KAGVTQTPRYLIKTRGQQVTLSCSPISGHRSVSWYQQTPGQGLQFLFEYFSETQRNKGNFPGRFSGRQFSNSRSEMNVSTLELGDSALYLCASRDGTGTPGANVLTFGAGSRLTVL.

The gene calls are TRBV19 and TRBJ2-1; no clear D gene. V was pared by 2 bases and J by 0 bases, with 5 bases between. The CDR3 runs to 14 residues. CDR1 LNHDA and CDR2 SQIVND come from the germline V gene (reference sequence). The CDR3 region has the DNA TGTGCCAGTAGTATACGCGGCTCCTACAATGAGCAGTTCTTC. Translation: CASSIRGSYNEQFF.

This clone was picked up a small number of times. This chain connects TRBV15 to TRBJ1-1; D is perhaps TRBD1 (5 bases). Germline CDR1 reads LNHNV; CDR2 reads YYDKDF (reference sequence). Trimming took off 0 bases at V and 6 bases at J, with 11 bases between the two ends. The CDR3 has 14 amino acids. The CDR3 spells CATSRDQQVPEAFF. The CDR3 DNA reads TGTGCCACCAGCAGAGATCAACAGGTTCCTGAAGCTTTCTTT.